These 2 T cell receptor beta chains originate from one sample sequenced in a study of multiple sclerosis patients with progressive multifocal leukoencephalopathy (dated by TCRdb to about 2019). The sample's time point label is to be understood as: around 13 months of natalizumab therapy. The sample's treatment or condition label is to be understood as: on natalizumab therapy at sampling. To prepare the library, the immunoSEQ multiplex PCR assay was applied. Here the immuneACCESS table is served through TCRdb, limited to in-frame sequences with V and J called. Missing clones are a known gap in these copies; in checked studies unresolved V genes cover under half, and the rest lacks a known reason. Within this sample are about 25,000 clones, with about 91% of them counted one time only. The ten largest clones capture about 2% of the sample. Material: PBMCs, obtained from a patient treated with natalizumab. These receptors were collected from a man aged 25 to 40 with multiple sclerosis.

The rearrangement joins TRBV14 to TRBJ2-7, with no clear D. The V gene lost 0 bases and the J gene lost 3 bases, with 12 bases spanning the gap. The CDR3 length is 15 residues. CDR1 and CDR2 (germline): SGHDN, FVKESK. In DNA form, the CDR3 reads TGTGCCAGCAGCCAAGATAGGCTCCCGCTCTACGAGCAGTACTTC. It specifies CASSQDRLPLYEQYF.

The chain combines TRBV5-4 with TRBJ2-5; the D gene is possibly TRBD1 (6 bases). The tail of the sequence fits TRBJ2-7 better, so the J call may be wrong. CDR1 is SGHNT and CDR2 is YYREEE in the germline V gene (reference sequence). The CDR3 is 15 amino acids. The CDR3 spells CASSLPGTGTYEQYF. Here the CDR3 DNA reads TGTGCCAGCAGCTTGCCCGGTACAGGGACCTACGAGCAGTACTTC.